This is a list of T cell receptor beta chains from one sample in a study of identical twins. Via MiXCR, TCRdb re-called the 5' RACE reads, giving one row per CDR3 protein. The sample lists 690,000 or so distinct CDR3 sequences; roughly 8% were seen once. These data were also filed under a second study, of yellow fever vaccine responses in identical twins.

Specimen: PBMCs. All receptors derive from a woman aged 18-29 years in good health. Each CDR3 is given with its conserved first and last residue. Fields, in order: J gene, V gene, clone size, CDR3 protein. Some rows mark clone size as missing; the rest say once, few, many or name a class of expanded clone.

J gene: TRBJ2-7; V gene: TRBV7-2; clone size: NA; CDR3 protein: CASSLSDEPKHYEQYF
J gene: TRBJ2-5; V gene: TRBV7-2; clone size: NA; CDR3 protein: CASSPWAGSQETQYF
J gene: TRBJ2-7; V gene: TRBV3-1; clone size: NA; CDR3 protein: CASSQVGWEQYF
J gene: TRBJ2-5; V gene: TRBV5-1; clone size: NA; CDR3 protein: CASSLEPDPRETQYF
J gene: TRBJ2-7; V gene: TRBV28; clone size: NA; CDR3 protein: CASSLPGGSANEQYF
J gene: TRBJ2-3; V gene: TRBV6-1; clone size: many; CDR3 protein: CASSPRLAGTDTQYF
J gene: TRBJ2-5; V gene: TRBV27; clone size: NA; CDR3 protein: CASRTGSLQETQYF
J gene: TRBJ2-2; V gene: TRBV5-1; clone size: few; CDR3 protein: CASSPGTEGGELFF
J gene: TRBJ2-2; V gene: TRBV12-3/TRBV12-4; clone size: NA; CDR3 protein: CASSLPSSGGVGELFF
J gene: TRBJ2-1; V gene: TRBV7-2; clone size: NA; CDR3 protein: CASSSDNRQGLFF
J gene: TRBJ1-1; V gene: TRBV11-2; clone size: NA; CDR3 protein: CASSLDLGRGNTEAFF
J gene: TRBJ1-1; V gene: TRBV6-6; clone size: many; CDR3 protein: CASSYGGSGEAFF
J gene: TRBJ2-3; V gene: TRBV12-3/TRBV12-4; clone size: many; CDR3 protein: CASSEDTDTQYF
J gene: TRBJ2-5; V gene: TRBV5-1; clone size: NA; CDR3 protein: CASSTQPRDSLYSYQETQYF
J gene: TRBJ2-3; V gene: TRBV6-5; clone size: NA; CDR3 protein: CASSYSIGLAGGMDTQYF
J gene: TRBJ2-1; V gene: TRBV6-2/TRBV6-3; clone size: NA; CDR3 protein: CASSRTGGFEQFF
J gene: TRBJ1-2; V gene: TRBV6-1; clone size: NA; CDR3 protein: CASSEASRGPRGTNYGYTF
J gene: TRBJ2-2; V gene: TRBV5-1; clone size: NA; CDR3 protein: CASSLRGQVVTGELFF
J gene: TRBJ2-3; V gene: TRBV20-1; clone size: many; CDR3 protein: CSARDRSGSRDTQYF
J gene: TRBJ2-5; V gene: TRBV27; clone size: few; CDR3 protein: CASSLFWGRGETQYF
J gene: TRBJ2-6; V gene: TRBV29-1; clone size: NA; CDR3 protein: CSVGGVTSGANVLTF
J gene: TRBJ2-7; V gene: TRBV20-1; clone size: NA; CDR3 protein: CSASLSNSIPPIYEQYF
J gene: TRBJ2-1; V gene: TRBV6-1; clone size: many; CDR3 protein: CASRGDSYNEQFF
J gene: TRBJ1-2; V gene: TRBV11-2; clone size: NA; CDR3 protein: CASSLGSYYGYTF
J gene: TRBJ2-3; V gene: TRBV30; clone size: few; CDR3 protein: CAWSSLGAQYF
J gene: TRBJ2-1; V gene: TRBV27; clone size: few; CDR3 protein: CASSTWDSSNEQFF
J gene: TRBJ2-1; V gene: TRBV7-2; clone size: once; CDR3 protein: CASSLFGAFNEQFF
J gene: TRBJ2-7; V gene: TRBV28; clone size: NA; CDR3 protein: CASSSGAGASYEQYF
J gene: TRBJ2-1; V gene: TRBV5-1; clone size: many; CDR3 protein: CASSLGDRTYNEQFF
J gene: TRBJ2-1; V gene: TRBV29-1; clone size: many; CDR3 protein: CSVVGYNEQFF
J gene: TRBJ2-1; V gene: TRBV20-1; clone size: NA; CDR3 protein: CSARVGGAGNEQFF
J gene: TRBJ2-3; V gene: TRBV20-1; clone size: many; CDR3 protein: CSARDRGGGTDTQYF
J gene: TRBJ2-1; V gene: TRBV5-1; clone size: NA; CDR3 protein: CASSLAVLAGSSSSYNEQFF
J gene: TRBJ1-5; V gene: TRBV2; clone size: once; CDR3 protein: CASAKGTGNQPQHF
J gene: TRBJ2-7; V gene: TRBV6-2/TRBV6-3; clone size: few; CDR3 protein: CASRPAAGTVYEQYF
J gene: TRBJ2-3; V gene: TRBV12-3/TRBV12-4; clone size: few; CDR3 protein: CASRQHGRGTDTQYF
J gene: TRBJ2-7; V gene: TRBV28; clone size: many; CDR3 protein: CASSSTATGGVYEQYF
J gene: TRBJ2-5; V gene: TRBV9; clone size: NA; CDR3 protein: CASSGGTYQETQYF
J gene: TRBJ1-3; V gene: TRBV12-3/TRBV12-4; clone size: few; CDR3 protein: CASSKGLSGNTIYF
J gene: TRBJ2-5; V gene: TRBV12-3/TRBV12-4; clone size: many; CDR3 protein: CASSFGQTQETQYF
J gene: TRBJ2-3; V gene: TRBV5-4; clone size: NA; CDR3 protein: CASSLQGFVRDTQYF
J gene: TRBJ2-7; V gene: TRBV12-3/TRBV12-4; clone size: NA; CDR3 protein: CASSMTDPTGYEQYF
J gene: TRBJ2-7; V gene: TRBV3-1; clone size: many; CDR3 protein: CASSQTVSSYEQYF
J gene: TRBJ2-3; V gene: TRBV7-9; clone size: NA; CDR3 protein: CASETRQGGRNTDTQYF
J gene: TRBJ2-7; V gene: TRBV15; clone size: NA; CDR3 protein: CATSTRGHSKAYEQYF
J gene: TRBJ1-2; V gene: TRBV3-1; clone size: NA; CDR3 protein: CASSPEINYGFTF
J gene: TRBJ2-7; V gene: TRBV5-1; clone size: NA; CDR3 protein: CASSAGLAGVREQYF
J gene: TRBJ2-7; V gene: TRBV28; clone size: many; CDR3 protein: CASRPTGLYEQYF
J gene: TRBJ2-7; V gene: TRBV5-1; clone size: many; CDR3 protein: CASSLERSYEQYF
J gene: TRBJ1-2; V gene: TRBV5-1; clone size: many; CDR3 protein: CASSLRQGSNYGYTF
J gene: TRBJ2-7; V gene: TRBV7-2; clone size: many; CDR3 protein: CASSLVSGTAAYEQYF
J gene: TRBJ2-4; V gene: TRBV5-6; clone size: few; CDR3 protein: CASSLDQGPKNIQYF
J gene: TRBJ2-5; V gene: TRBV20-1; clone size: NA; CDR3 protein: CSARVHGGEETQYF
J gene: TRBJ1-2; V gene: TRBV9; clone size: NA; CDR3 protein: CASSVDLDHETGGSGYTF
J gene: TRBJ2-7; V gene: TRBV29-1; clone size: many; CDR3 protein: CSVELAGAPLYEQYF